The source of this T cell receptor (beta chain) is a study of blood T cells in healthy people across ages. Together with a sample-barcoded 5' primer, a J-beta primer mix was included in a second PCR lasting about 7 to 11 cycles. Every sample gave at least 3 million paired-end reads containing CDR3. TCRdb re-called the 5' RACE reads with MiXCR, one entry per CDR3 protein. The sample lists about 590,000 distinct CDR3 sequences; roughly 30% were seen once. V lost 4 bases to trimming and J lost 2 bases, with 10 bases between them. This CDR3 has 14 amino acids. Germline V gene sequence: CDR1 MDHEN, CDR2 SYDVKM.

The sample comprised blood. The TCR sequence derives from a woman of 80 years or more in good health. The chain couples TRBV28 to TRBJ2-3, with TRBD1 as a possible D gene (6 bases). The CDR3 loop reads CASSSRGTTDTQYF. The CDR3 nucleotides are TGTGCCAGCAGTTCCAGGGGCACCACAGATACGCAGTATTTT. The full variable domain, completed using reference TRBV28 and TRBJ2-3, is DVKVTQSSRYLVKRTGEKVFLECVQDMDHENMFWYRQDPGLGLRLIYFSYDVKMKEKGDIPEGYSVSREKKERFSLILESASTNQTSMYLCASSSRGTTDTQYFGPGTRLTVL.